This T cell receptor (beta chain) was documented in a study of T cell changes during pregnancy in multiple sclerosis. Assay used: immunoSEQ multiplex PCR; TCRdb lists only in-frame clones, some missing. Here the sample spans roughly 85,000 clones, more than 85% being singletons. This clone showed up just a few times. CDR3 length: 15 residues. Trimming at V came to 3 bases and at J to 7 bases, leaving 12 bases not matched to a gene. The V gene's germline CDR1 is SGHTS and CDR2 YDEGEE. The receptor comes from a female donor with multiple sclerosis, enrolled in a pregnancy study. The sequences come from peripheral blood, collected in the first trimester of pregnancy. This chain joins TRBV5-8 and TRBJ2-7; 8 nucleotides align to TRBD1. The CDR3 nucleotides are TGTGCCAGCAGCTCGACCGGACAGGGTAGAGGGGAGCAGTACTTC. Translation: CASSSTGQGRGEQYF.